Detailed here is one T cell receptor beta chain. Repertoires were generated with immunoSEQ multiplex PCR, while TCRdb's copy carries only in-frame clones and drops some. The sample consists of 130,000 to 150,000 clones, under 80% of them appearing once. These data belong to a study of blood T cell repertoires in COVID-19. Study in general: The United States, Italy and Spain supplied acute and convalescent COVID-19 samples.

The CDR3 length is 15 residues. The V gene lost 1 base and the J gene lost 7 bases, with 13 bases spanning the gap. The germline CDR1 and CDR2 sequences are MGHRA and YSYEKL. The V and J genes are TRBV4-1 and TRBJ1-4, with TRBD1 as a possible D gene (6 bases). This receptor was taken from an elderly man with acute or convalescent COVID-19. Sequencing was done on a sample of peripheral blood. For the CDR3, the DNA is TGCGCCAGCAGCCAAGGAACAGGGTGGCGTGAAAAACTGTTTTTT. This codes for CASSQGTGWREKLFF.